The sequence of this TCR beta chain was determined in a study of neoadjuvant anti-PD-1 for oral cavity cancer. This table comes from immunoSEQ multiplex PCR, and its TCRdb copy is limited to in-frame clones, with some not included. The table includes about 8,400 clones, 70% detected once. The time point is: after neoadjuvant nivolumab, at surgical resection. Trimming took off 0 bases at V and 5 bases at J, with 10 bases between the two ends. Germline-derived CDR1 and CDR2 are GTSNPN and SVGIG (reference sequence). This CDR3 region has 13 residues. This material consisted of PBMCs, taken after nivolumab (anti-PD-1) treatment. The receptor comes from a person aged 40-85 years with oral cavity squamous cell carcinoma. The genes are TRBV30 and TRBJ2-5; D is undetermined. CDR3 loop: CAWSVTPLETQYF. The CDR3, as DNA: TGTGCCTGGAGTGTAACTCCCTTGGAGACCCAGTACTTC.